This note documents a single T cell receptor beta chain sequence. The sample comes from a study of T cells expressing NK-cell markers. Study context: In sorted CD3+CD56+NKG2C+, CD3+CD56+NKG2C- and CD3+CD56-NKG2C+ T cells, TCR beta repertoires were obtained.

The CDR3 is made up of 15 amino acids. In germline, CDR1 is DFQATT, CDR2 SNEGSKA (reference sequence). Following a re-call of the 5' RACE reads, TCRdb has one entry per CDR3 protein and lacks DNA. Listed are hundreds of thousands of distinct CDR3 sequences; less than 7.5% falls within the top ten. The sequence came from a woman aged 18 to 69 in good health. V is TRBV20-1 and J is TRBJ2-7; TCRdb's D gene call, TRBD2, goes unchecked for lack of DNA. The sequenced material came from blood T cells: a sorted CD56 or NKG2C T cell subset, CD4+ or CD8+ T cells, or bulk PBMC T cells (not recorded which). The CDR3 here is CSARTGSGRALEQYF.